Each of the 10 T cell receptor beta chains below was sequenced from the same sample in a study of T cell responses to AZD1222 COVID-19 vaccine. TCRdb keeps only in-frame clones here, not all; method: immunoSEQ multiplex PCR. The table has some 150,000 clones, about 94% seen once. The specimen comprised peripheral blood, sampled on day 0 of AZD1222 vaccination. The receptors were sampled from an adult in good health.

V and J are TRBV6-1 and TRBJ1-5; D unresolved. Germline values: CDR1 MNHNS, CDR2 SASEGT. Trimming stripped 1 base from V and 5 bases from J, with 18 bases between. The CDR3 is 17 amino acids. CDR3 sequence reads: CASSEDLPKNLDQPQHF. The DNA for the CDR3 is TGTGCCAGCAGTGAAGATCTTCCGAAAAACCTCGATCAGCCCCAGCATTTT.

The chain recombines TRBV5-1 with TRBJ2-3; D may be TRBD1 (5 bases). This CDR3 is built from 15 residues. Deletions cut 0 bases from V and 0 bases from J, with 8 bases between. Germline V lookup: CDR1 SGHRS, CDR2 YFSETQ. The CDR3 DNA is TGCGCCAGCAGCTTGGACAGGCCTAGCACAGATACGCAGTATTTT. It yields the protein CASSLDRPSTDTQYF.

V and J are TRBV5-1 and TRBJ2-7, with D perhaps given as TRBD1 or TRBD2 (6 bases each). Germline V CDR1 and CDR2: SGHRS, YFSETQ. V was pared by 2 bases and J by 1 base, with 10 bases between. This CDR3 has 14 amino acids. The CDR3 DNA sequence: TGCGCCAGCAGCTTTTGGGGGGCATCCTACGAGCAGTACTTC. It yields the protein CASSFWGASYEQYF.

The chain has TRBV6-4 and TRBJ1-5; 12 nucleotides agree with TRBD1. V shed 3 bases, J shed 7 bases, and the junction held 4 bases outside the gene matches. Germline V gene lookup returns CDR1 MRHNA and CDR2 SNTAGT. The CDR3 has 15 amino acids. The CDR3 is CASSEGTGGGQPQHF. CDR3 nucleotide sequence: TGTGCCAGCAGTGAAGGGACAGGGGGCGGGCAGCCCCAGCATTTT.

The CDR3 DNA sequence: TGTGCCAGCAGCCTAGGCACAGATACGCAGTATTTT. This encodes CASSLGTDTQYF. The chain couples TRBV11-2 to TRBJ2-3; D uncertain. The germline V gene encodes CDR1 SGHAT and CDR2 FQNNGV. The CDR3 spans 12 residues. The V end lost 5 bases, the J end lost 1 base, and 4 bases lay between the germline ends.

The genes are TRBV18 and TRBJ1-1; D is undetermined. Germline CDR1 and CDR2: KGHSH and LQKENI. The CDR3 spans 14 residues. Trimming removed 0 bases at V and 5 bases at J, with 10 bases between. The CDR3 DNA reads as TGTGCCAGCTCACCACCCACCGGCCGTACTGAAGCTTTCTTT. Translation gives CASSPPTGRTEAFF. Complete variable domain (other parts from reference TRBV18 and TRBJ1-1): NAGVMQNPRHLVRRRGQEARLRCSPMKGHSHVYWYRQLPEEGLKFMVYLQKENIIDESGMPKERFSAEFPKEGPSILRIQQVVRGDSAAYFCASSPPTGRTEAFFGQGTRLTVV.

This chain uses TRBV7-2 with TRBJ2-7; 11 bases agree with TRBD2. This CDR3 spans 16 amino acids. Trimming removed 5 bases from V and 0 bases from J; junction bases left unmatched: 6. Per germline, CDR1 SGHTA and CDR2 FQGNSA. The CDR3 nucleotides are TGTGCCAGCAGCCTATCTCTAGCGGGAGGCTCCTACGAGCAGTACTTC. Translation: CASSLSLAGGSYEQYF. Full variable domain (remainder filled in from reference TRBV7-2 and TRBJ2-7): GAGVSQSPSNKVTEKGKDVELRCDPISGHTALYWYRQSLGQGLEFLIYFQGNSAPDKSGLPSDRFSAERTGGSVSTLTIQRTQQEDSAVYLCASSLSLAGGSYEQYFGPGTRLTVT.

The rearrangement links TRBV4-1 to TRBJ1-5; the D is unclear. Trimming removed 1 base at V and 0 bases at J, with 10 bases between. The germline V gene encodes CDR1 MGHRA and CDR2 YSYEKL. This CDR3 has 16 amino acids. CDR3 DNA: TGCGCCAGCAGCCAAGTGTCGGTTTTTAGCAATCAGCCCCAGCATTTT. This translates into CASSQVSVFSNQPQHF.

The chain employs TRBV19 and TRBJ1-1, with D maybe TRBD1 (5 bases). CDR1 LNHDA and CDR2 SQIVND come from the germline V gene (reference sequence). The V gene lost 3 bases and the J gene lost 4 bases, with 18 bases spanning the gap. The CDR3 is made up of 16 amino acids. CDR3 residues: CASSIARGGVSTEAFF. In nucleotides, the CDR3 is TGTGCCAGTAGTATCGCAAGGGGTGGGGTGAGCACTGAAGCTTTCTTT.

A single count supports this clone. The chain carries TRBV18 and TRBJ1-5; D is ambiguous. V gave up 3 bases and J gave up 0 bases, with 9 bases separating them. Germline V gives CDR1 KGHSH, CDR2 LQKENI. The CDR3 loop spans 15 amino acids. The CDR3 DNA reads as TGTGCCAGCTCACCCCCGCCAGGTAGCAATCAGCCCCAGCATTTT. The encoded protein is CASSPPPGSNQPQHF.